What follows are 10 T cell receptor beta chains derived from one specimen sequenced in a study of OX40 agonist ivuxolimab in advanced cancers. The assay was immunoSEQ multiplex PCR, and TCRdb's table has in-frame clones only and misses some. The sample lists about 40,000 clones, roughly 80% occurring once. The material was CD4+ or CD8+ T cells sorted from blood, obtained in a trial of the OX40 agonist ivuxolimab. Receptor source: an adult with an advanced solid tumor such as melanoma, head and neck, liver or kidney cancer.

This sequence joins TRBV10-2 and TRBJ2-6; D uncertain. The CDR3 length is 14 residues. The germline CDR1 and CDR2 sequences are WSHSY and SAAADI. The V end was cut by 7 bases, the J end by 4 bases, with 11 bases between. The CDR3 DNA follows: TGCGCCAGCAACCCCTCGAGCGGGGCCAACGTCCTGACTTTC. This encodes CASNPSSGANVLTF.

CDR3 sequence reads: CASSLGQLYGYTF. CDR3 nucleotides: TGTGCCAGCAGCTTAGGACAGCTCTATGGCTACACCTTC. V usage is TRBV7-8 and J usage is TRBJ1-2, with D perhaps matching TRBD1 (5 bases). V lost 1 base and J lost 4, with 7 bases in between. Germline loops: CDR1 SGHVS, CDR2 FQNEAQ. The CDR3 has 13 residues.

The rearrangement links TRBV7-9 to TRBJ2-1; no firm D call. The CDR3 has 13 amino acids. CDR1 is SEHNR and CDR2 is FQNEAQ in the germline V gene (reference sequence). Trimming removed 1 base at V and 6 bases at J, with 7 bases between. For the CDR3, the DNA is TGTGCCAGCAGCTTAGAGAAAGGCAATGAGCAGTTCTTC. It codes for CASSLEKGNEQFF.

CDR3 protein: CASSTDRDGNQPQHF. DNA for the CDR3: TGTGCCAGCAGCACGGACAGGGATGGCAATCAGCCCCAGCATTTT. J is TRBJ1-5 and V is TRBV5-8; 8 nucleotides match TRBD1. The CDR3 is made up of 15 amino acids. Trimming cost V 4 bases and J 2 bases; bases outside gene matches: 5. CDR1 SGHTS and CDR2 YDEGEE come from the germline V gene.

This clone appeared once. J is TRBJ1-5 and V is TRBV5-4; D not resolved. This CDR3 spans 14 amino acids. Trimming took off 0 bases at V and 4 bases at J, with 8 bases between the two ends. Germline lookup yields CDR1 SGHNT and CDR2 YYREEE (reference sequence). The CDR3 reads CASSLAPSNQPQHF. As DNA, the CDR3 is TGTGCCAGCAGCTTGGCCCCATCTAATCAGCCCCAGCATTTT.

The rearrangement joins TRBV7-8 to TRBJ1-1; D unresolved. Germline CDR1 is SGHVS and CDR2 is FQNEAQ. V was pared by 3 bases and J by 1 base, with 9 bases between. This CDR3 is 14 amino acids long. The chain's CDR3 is CASSFRATNTEAFF. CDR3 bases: TGTGCCAGCAGCTTTAGGGCTACGAACACTGAAGCTTTCTTT.

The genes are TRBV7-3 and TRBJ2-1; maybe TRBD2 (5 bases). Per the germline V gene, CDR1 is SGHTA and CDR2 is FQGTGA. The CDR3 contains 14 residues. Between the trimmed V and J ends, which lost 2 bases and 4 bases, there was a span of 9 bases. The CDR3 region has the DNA TGTGCCAGCAGCTTAGCGGGTTCTTACAATGAGCAGTTCTTC. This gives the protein CASSLAGSYNEQFF.

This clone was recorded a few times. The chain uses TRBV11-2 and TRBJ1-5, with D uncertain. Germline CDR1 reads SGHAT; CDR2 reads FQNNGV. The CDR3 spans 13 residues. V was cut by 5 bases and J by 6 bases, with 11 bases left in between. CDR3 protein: CASSPGLGQPQHF. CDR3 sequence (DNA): TGTGCCAGCAGCCCGGGTTTAGGTCAGCCCCAGCATTTT.

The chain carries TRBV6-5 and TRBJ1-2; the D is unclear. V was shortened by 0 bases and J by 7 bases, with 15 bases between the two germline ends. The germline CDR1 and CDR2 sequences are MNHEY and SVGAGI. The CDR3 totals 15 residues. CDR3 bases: TGTGCCAGCAGTTACTCGGGCCTAGACGGTTTTGGCTACACCTTC. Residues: CASSYSGLDGFGYTF.

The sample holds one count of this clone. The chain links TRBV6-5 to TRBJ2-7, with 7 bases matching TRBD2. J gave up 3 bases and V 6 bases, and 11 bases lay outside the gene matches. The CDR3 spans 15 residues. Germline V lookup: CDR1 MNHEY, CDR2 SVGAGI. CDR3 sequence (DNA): TGTGCCAGCAGCCTAGGGGCGGGGGACGGCTACGAGCAGTACTTC. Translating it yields CASSLGAGDGYEQYF.